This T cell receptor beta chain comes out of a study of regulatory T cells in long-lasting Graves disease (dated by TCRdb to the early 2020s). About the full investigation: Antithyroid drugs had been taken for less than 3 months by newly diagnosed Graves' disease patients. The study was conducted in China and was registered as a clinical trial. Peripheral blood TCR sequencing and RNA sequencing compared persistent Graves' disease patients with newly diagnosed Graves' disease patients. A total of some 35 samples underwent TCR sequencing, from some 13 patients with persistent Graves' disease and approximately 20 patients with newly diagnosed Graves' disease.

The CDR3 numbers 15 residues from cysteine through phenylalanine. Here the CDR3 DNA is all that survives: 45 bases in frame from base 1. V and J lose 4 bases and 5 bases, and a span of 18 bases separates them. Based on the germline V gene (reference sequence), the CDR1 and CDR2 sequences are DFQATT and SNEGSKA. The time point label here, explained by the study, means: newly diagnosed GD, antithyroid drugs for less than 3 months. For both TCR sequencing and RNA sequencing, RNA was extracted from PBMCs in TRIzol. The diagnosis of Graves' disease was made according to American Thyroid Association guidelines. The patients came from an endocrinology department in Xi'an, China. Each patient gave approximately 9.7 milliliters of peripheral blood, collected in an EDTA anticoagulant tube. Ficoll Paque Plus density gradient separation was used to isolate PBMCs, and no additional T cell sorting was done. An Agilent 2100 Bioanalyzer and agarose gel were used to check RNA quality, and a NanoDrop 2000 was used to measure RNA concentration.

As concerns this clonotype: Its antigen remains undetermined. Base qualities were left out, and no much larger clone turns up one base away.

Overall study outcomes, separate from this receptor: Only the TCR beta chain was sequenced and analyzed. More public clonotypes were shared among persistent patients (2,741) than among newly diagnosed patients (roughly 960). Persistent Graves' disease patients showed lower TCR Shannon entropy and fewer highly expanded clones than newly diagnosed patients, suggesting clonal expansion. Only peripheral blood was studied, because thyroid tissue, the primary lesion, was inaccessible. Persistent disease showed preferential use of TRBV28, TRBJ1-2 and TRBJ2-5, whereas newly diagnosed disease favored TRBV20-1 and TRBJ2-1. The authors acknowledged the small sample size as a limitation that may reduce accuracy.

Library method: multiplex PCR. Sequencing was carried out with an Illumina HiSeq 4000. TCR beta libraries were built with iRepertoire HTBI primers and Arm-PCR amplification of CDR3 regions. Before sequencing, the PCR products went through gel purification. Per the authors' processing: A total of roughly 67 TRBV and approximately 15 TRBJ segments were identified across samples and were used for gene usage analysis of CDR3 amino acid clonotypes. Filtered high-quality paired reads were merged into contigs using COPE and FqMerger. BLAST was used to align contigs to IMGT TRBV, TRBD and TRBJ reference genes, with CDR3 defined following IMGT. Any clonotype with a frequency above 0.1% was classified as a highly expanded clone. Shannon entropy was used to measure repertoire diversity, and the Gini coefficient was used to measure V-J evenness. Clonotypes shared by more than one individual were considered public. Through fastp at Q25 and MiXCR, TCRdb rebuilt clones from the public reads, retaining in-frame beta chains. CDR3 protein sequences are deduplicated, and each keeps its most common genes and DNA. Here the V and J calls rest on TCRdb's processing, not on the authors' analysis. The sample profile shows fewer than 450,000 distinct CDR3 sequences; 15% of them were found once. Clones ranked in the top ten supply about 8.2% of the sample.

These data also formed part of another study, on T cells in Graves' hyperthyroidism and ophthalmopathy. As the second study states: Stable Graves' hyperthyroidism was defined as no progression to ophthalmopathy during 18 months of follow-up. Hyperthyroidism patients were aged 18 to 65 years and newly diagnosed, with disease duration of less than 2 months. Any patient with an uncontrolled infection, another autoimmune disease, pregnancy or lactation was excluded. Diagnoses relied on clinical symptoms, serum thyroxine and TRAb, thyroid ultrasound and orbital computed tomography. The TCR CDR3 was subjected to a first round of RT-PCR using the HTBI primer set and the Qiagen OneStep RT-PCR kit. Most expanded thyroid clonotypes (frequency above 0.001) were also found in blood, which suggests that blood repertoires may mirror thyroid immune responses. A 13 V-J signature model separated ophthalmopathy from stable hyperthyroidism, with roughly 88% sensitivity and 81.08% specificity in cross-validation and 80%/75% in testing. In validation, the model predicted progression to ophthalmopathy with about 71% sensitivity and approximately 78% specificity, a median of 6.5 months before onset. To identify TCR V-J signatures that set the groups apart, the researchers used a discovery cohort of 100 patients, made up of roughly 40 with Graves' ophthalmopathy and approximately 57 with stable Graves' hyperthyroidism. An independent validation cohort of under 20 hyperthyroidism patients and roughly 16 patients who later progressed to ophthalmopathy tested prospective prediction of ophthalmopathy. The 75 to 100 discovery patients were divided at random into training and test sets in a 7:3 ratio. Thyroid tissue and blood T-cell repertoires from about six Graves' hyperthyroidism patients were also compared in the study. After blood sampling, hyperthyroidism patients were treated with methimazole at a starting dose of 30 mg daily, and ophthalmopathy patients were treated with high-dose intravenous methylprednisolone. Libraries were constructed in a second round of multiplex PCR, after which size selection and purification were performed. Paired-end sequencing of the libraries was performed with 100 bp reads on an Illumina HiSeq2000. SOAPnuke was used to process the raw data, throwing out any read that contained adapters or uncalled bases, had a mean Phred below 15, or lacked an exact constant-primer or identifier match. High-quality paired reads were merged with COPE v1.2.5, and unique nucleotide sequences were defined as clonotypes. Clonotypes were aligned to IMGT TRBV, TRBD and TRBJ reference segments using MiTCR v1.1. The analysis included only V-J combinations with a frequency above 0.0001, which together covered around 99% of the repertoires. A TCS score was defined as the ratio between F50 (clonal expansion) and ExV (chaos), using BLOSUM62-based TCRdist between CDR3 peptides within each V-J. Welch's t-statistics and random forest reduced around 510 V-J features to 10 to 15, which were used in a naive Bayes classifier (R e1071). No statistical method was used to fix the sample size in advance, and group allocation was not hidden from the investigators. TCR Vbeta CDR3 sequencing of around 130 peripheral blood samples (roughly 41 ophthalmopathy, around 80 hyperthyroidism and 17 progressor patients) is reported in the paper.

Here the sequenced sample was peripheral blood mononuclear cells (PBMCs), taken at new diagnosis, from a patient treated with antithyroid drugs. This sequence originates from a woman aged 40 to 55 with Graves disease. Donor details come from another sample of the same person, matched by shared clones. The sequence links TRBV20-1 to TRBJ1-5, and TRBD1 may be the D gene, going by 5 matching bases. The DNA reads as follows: TGCAGTGCTATTCCGGACAAGGGATTCGATCAGCCCCAGCATTTT. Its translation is CSAIPDKGFDQPQHF.